The 10 T cell receptor beta chains below all came from one sample that was sequenced in a study of cytomegalovirus exposure and HLA in healthy donors. Primers included in the PCR were 60 Vbeta and 13 Jbeta primers. Only in-frame clones appear in the TCRdb table, and some are missing; sequencing was by immunoSEQ multiplex PCR. The repertoire consists of 130,000 to 150,000 clones, with 80% occurring once and the leading ten covering 4.5% to 5.5%. Specimen: PBMCs. These receptors came from a man aged 35 to 55 in good health and CMV-seronegative.

V usage is TRBV28 and J usage is TRBJ2-4, with 8 nucleotides matching TRBD1. Germline assignment: CDR1 MDHEN and CDR2 SYDVKM. The CDR3 is 17 amino acids. V lost 2 bases to trimming and J lost 3 bases; unmatched junction nucleotides: 9. The CDR3 loop is CASSLGLGQGGKNIQYF. Written as DNA, the CDR3 is TGTGCCAGCAGTTTAGGACTCGGACAGGGCGGCAAAAACATTCAGTACTTC.

The chain uses TRBV25-1 and TRBJ1-2, with TRBD1 as a possible D gene (6 bases). Germline assignment: CDR1 MGHDK and CDR2 SYGVNS. Trimming stripped 3 bases from V and 0 bases from J, with 11 bases between. The CDR3 extends over 15 amino acids. The DNA for the CDR3 is TGTGCCAGCAGTGATGGGACACAGGCTAACTATGGCTACACCTTC. Translating gives CASSDGTQANYGYTF.

Only one count was recorded for this clone. The chain's CDR3 is CASIGLELENEQFF. The CDR3 DNA follows: TGTGCCAGCATTGGACTAGAACTGGAGAATGAGCAGTTCTTC. The J gene is TRBJ2-1, the V gene TRBV6-6; 7 nucleotides line up with TRBD2. The CDR3 has 14 residues. Per the germline V gene, CDR1 is MNHNY and CDR2 is SVGAGI (reference sequence). With 7 bases clipped from V and 7 bases from J, the junction kept 10 bases outside the gene matches.

V is TRBV5-4 and J is TRBJ1-4; TRBD1 matches at 9 bases. V was clipped by 5 bases and J by 4 bases; unmatched bases: 3. CDR3 length: 14 residues. Germline lookup yields CDR1 SGHNT and CDR2 YYREEE (reference sequence). The CDR3 protein is CASSGQGFNEKLFF. The CDR3 DNA is TGTGCCAGCAGTGGACAGGGGTTTAATGAAAAACTGTTTTTT.

This sequence joins TRBV19 and TRBJ1-1; 8 nucleotides line up with TRBD1. This CDR3 region has 15 residues. Unmatched junction bases numbered 7, after V lost 6 bases and J lost 1 base. Germline loops: CDR1 LNHDA, CDR2 SQIVND (reference sequence). CDR3 coding DNA: TGTGCCAGTAGGCTACAGGGGGGGACGAACACTGAAGCTTTCTTT. Translating it yields CASRLQGGTNTEAFF.

This clone was seen just once. The CDR3 coding sequence is TGTGCCAGCAGCCTCAACCTTGCGGGGCACCCCAATGAGCAGTTCTTC. This encodes CASSLNLAGHPNEQFF. The chain carries TRBV11-3 and TRBJ2-1; D possibly corresponds to TRBD2 (6 bases). Trimming removed 5 bases from V and 6 bases from J, with 20 bases in between. This CDR3 is 16 amino acids long. Germline V lookup: CDR1 SGHNT, CDR2 YENEEA.

The genes are TRBV30 and TRBJ2-2; 9 nucleotides line up with TRBD1. With V trimmed by 5 bases and J by 2 bases, 3 bases remained unmatched. The germline CDR1 and CDR2 sequences are GTSNPN and SVGIG (reference sequence). The CDR3 is 14 residues long. The CDR3 DNA sequence: TGTGCCTGGGGGGGACAGGGAAACACCGGGGAGCTGTTTTTT. This sequence encodes CAWGGQGNTGELFF.

J is TRBJ2-3 and V is TRBV12-5; perhaps TRBD2 as D (7 bases). The germline V and J ends were trimmed by 3 bases and 3 bases, with 13 bases remaining between them. CDR3 length equals 15 residues. Per germline, CDR1 LGHNT and CDR2 FRNRAP. This CDR3 reads CASGLGGAETDTQYF. The CDR3 region has the DNA TGTGCTAGTGGTTTAGGGGGGGCCGAGACAGATACGCAGTATTTT.

This clone was detected only a few times. V usage is TRBV10-3 and J usage is TRBJ2-1; 13 nucleotides line up with TRBD2. This CDR3 spans 14 amino acids. Germline CDR1 reads ENHRY; CDR2 reads SYGVKD. Losses at the gene ends were 8 bases for V and 9 bases for J; bases not matched to a gene: 7. This CDR3 is CAIGTSGGALEQFF. DNA of the CDR3: TGTGCCATCGGAACTAGCGGGGGGGCTCTTGAGCAGTTCTTC.

The rearrangement links TRBV4-2 to TRBJ2-7; 15 bases are shared with TRBD2. Trimming removed 4 bases from V and 1 base from J; junction bases left unmatched: 2. The CDR3 is 16 amino acids. CDR1 is LGHNA and CDR2 is YNFKEQ in the germline V gene. CDR3 in amino acids: CASSPGLAGGSYEQYF. The CDR3 bases are TGTGCCAGCAGCCCGGGACTAGCGGGGGGATCCTACGAGCAGTACTTC.